Listed below are T cell receptor beta chains from one sample, sequenced in a study of blood T cells in healthy people across ages. MiXCR was run by TCRdb on the 5' RACE reads, yielding one entry per CDR3 protein. This sample has around 970,000 distinct CDR3 sequences; just over 50% occur once, and the top ten carry over 20%. The sequencing sample was made of blood. The receptors shown here come from a woman aged 60 to 75 in good health. CDR3s include the opening cysteine and the closing phenylalanine or tryptophan. The D gene is left open where the match is weak. Size tells how often a clone was seen (once, few, many) or the class of an expanded clone, and some rows leave it out.

clone size	V gene	D gene	J gene	CDR3 protein	CDR3 DNA
-	TRBV15	-	TRBJ2-1	CATGPVDSYNEQFF	TGTGCCACCGGACCGGTAGACTCCTACAATGAGCAGTTCTTC
-	TRBV29-1	-	TRBJ2-3	CSVQLQGTDTQYF	TGCAGCGTTCAATTACAGGGAACAGATACGCAGTATTTT
few	TRBV7-2	TRBD1	TRBJ2-7	CANRRTGSVEQYF	TGTGCCAACAGGAGGACAGGCTCGGTCGAGCAGTACTTC
once	TRBV7-2	TRBD1	TRBJ2-7	CASSLGGTGEREQYF	TGTGCCAGCAGCTTAGGAGGGACAGGGGAGCGCGAGCAGTACTTC
-	TRBV5-1	-	TRBJ1-1	CASSLDAQTTEAFF	TGCGCCAGCAGCTTGGACGCCCAGACCACTGAAGCTTTCTTT
-	TRBV7-9	-	TRBJ1-2	CASAIATPPNYGYTF	TGTGCCAGCGCAATCGCTACACCTCCTAACTATGGCTACACCTTC
-	TRBV10-2	TRBD1	TRBJ2-5	CATSWGQGVGETQYF	TGCGCCACTAGCTGGGGACAGGGGGTAGGAGAGACCCAGTACTTC
-	TRBV29-1	TRBD1	TRBJ2-7	CSVEDRGTGVHEQYF	TGCAGCGTTGAAGATCGCGGGACAGGGGTCCACGAGCAGTACTTC
-	TRBV4-2	-	TRBJ2-7	CASSQDKVSYEQYF	TGTGCCAGCAGCCAAGATAAAGTCTCCTACGAGCAGTACTTC
-	TRBV18	-	TRBJ1-2	CASSPGARTDGYTF	TGTGCCAGCTCACCCGGGGCGAGAACGGATGGCTACACCTTC
few	TRBV7-2	-	TRBJ1-2	CASSAAQLYGYTF	TGTGCCAGCAGCGCGGCACAGCTCTATGGCTACACCTTC
-	TRBV7-8	-	TRBJ2-3	CASSLVPAPTDTQYF	TGTGCCAGCAGCTTAGTACCAGCCCCCACAGATACGCAGTATTTT
-	TRBV9	TRBD1	TRBJ1-1	CASSGRQGITVNTEAFF	TGTGCCAGCAGCGGACGACAGGGAATAACGGTGAACACTGAAGCTTTCTTT
-	TRBV6-6	-	TRBJ1-2	CASGASATNYGYTF	TGTGCCAGCGGCGCGTCCGCTACTAACTATGGCTACACCTTC
-	TRBV20-1	-	TRBJ2-3	CSARDLSETTDTQYF	TGCAGTGCTAGAGATCTCTCGGAGACCACAGATACGCAGTATTTT
-	TRBV20-1	-	TRBJ2-7	CSASGLSARYEQYF	TGCAGTGCTTCGGGACTCTCGGCCCGCTACGAGCAGTACTTC
few	TRBV20-1	TRBD2	TRBJ2-3	CSAIGAGGPGGSDTQYF	TGCAGTGCTATTGGCGCGGGAGGCCCCGGGGGATCAGATACGCAGTATTTT
-	TRBV19	-	TRBJ2-6	CASSLGPSGANVLTF	TGTGCCAGTAGTTTGGGTCCCTCTGGGGCCAACGTCCTGACTTTC
-	TRBV2	TRBD1	TRBJ2-5	CASRLGQRETQYF	TGTGCCAGCAGGTTGGGACAGAGGGAGACCCAGTACTTC
-	TRBV20-1	-	TRBJ2-5	CSAGEDETQYF	TGCAGTGCCGGGGAGGACGAGACCCAGTACTTC
-	TRBV12-3/TRBV12-4	-	TRBJ1-5	CASSVALRQPQHF	TGTGCCAGCAGTGTAGCGCTTCGTCAGCCCCAGCATTTT
-	TRBV28	TRBD2	TRBJ2-1	CACGEVGTSGRREQFF	TGTGCCTGCGGGGAAGTAGGGACTAGCGGGAGAAGAGAGCAGTTCTTC
-	TRBV18	TRBD2	TRBJ2-7	CASSPSGTGPYEQYF	TGTGCCAGCTCACCAAGCGGGACGGGCCCCTACGAGCAGTACTTC
few	TRBV6-2/TRBV6-3	TRBD2	TRBJ2-1	CASSYSSGRAREQFF	TGTGCCAGCAGTTACTCAAGCGGGAGGGCCCGTGAGCAGTTCTTC
-	TRBV4-1	-	TRBJ1-5	CASSQGDGNQPQHF	TGCGCCAGCAGCCAAGGGGACGGTAATCAGCCCCAGCATTTT
-	TRBV25-1	-	TRBJ2-1	CASSERPNEQFF	TGTGCCAGTAGCGAACGGCCGAATGAGCAGTTCTTC
many	TRBV20-1	-	TRBJ1-5	CSARVGQGIYSNQPQHF	TGCAGTGCTAGAGTTGGGCAGGGGATTTATAGCAATCAGCCCCAGCATTTT
medium-sized	TRBV7-8	-	TRBJ2-7	CASSLSTELSYEQYF	TGTGCCAGCAGCTTATCTACGGAACTTTCCTACGAGCAGTACTTC
-	TRBV29-1	-	TRBJ2-1	CSVEDQVFPSYNEQFF	TGCAGCGTTGAAGATCAGGTATTTCCTTCATACAATGAGCAGTTCTTC
-	TRBV6-2/TRBV6-3	TRBD2	TRBJ2-3	CASNLAGNQHYTQYF	TGTGCCAGCAATTTAGCGGGAAACCAACATTATACGCAGTATTTT
-	TRBV7-2	TRBD1	TRBJ1-6	CASSGPGQEYSPLHF	TGTGCCAGCAGCGGCCCGGGACAGGAGTATTCACCCCTCCACTTT
-	TRBV29-1	-	TRBJ1-4	CSAGAGNEKLFF	TGCAGCGCAGGGGCTGGGAATGAAAAACTGTTTTTT
few	TRBV25-1	-	TRBJ2-1	CASSENSYNEQFF	TGTGCCAGCAGTGAGAACTCCTACAATGAGCAGTTCTTC
-	TRBV7-9	TRBD1	TRBJ2-1	CATTDRGGYNEQFF	TGTGCCACGACGGACAGGGGTGGTTACAATGAGCAGTTCTTC
-	TRBV27	-	TRBJ2-3	CASKPGAADTQYF	TGTGCCAGCAAGCCCGGGGCCGCAGATACGCAGTATTTT
-	TRBV20-1	-	TRBJ2-5	CSARAVYPYEEYF	TGCAGTGCTAGGGCCGTTTACCCCTACGAAGAGTACTTC
many	TRBV24-1	-	TRBJ2-1	CATSDSYNNEQFF	TGTGCCACCAGTGACTCGTACAACAATGAGCAGTTCTTC
-	TRBV6-6	-	TRBJ2-4	CAGSSGLKKGEQYF	TGTGCCGGCAGTTCCGGGCTAAAAAAGGGGGAGCAGTACTTC
-	TRBV27	-	TRBJ2-1	CASSYVGRYGMRDEQFF	TGTGCCAGCAGTTACGTGGGGCGTTACGGGATGAGGGATGAGCAGTTCTTC
few	TRBV11-2	TRBD1	TRBJ1-1	CASSSGQGLFF	TGTGCCAGCAGCTCGGGACAGGGACTTTTCTTT
-	TRBV2	TRBD1	TRBJ2-7	CASSRPDRESYEQYF	TGCGCCAGCAGCCGCCCGGACAGGGAATCTTACGAGCAGTACTTC
-	TRBV27	-	TRBJ2-3	CASSSPPLEGADTQYF	TGTGCCAGCAGTTCTCCCCCCCTAGAGGGAGCAGATACGCAGTATTTT
-	TRBV7-6	-	TRBJ2-2	CASSLAPGNTGELFF	TGTGCCAGCAGCTTAGCGCCGGGGAACACCGGGGAGCTGTTTTTT
-	TRBV5-1	TRBD1	TRBJ1-2	CASSIRQGVYGYTF	TGCGCCAGCAGCATCAGACAGGGGGTCTATGGCTACACCTTC
-	TRBV7-6	-	TRBJ2-1	CASSFAQPYNEQFF	TGTGCCAGCAGCTTCGCGCAACCCTACAATGAGCAGTTCTTC
-	TRBV7-3	-	TRBJ2-5	CAGSPRTGQETQYF	TGTGCCGGCAGCCCTAGGACTGGGCAAGAGACCCAGTACTTC
few	TRBV28	-	TRBJ2-7	CASSLGVRSYEQYF	TGTGCCAGCAGTTTAGGGGTCAGATCCTACGAGCAGTACTTC
many	TRBV7-2	-	TRBJ1-5	CASSLFGGGVNQPQHF	TGTGCCAGCAGCTTATTCGGGGGCGGCGTCAATCAGCCCCAGCATTTT
-	TRBV10-3	-	TRBJ2-7	CAISDGLKTYEQYF	TGTGCCATCAGTGATGGACTTAAGACCTACGAGCAGTACTTC
-	TRBV25-1	-	TRBJ2-7	CVSTPDRTGTFSYEQYF	TGTGTCAGCACCCCGGACAGGACCGGGACTTTTAGCTACGAGCAGTACTTC
few	TRBV27	-	TRBJ2-7	CASSLSWGNYEQYF	TGTGCCAGCAGTTTATCGTGGGGGAACTACGAGCAGTACTTC
few	TRBV5-1	-	TRBJ2-5	CASSLDSPGETQYF	TGCGCCAGCAGCCTCGACTCGCCTGGGGAGACCCAGTACTTC
-	TRBV28	TRBD2	TRBJ2-2	CASKGSGNGELFF	TGTGCCAGCAAGGGTAGCGGGAACGGGGAGCTGTTTTTT
-	TRBV29-1	-	TRBJ1-2	CSVESVERANYGYTF	TGCAGCGTTGAATCCGTGGAGAGAGCTAACTATGGCTACACCTTC
few	TRBV20-1	TRBD2	TRBJ2-1	CSGRTYNEQFF	TGCAGCGGGAGGACCTACAATGAGCAGTTCTTC
-	TRBV29-1	-	TRBJ2-3	CSVPPTQYF	TGCAGCGTGCCGCCAACGCAGTATTTT